Sequencing of this T cell receptor (beta chain) was carried out in a study of blood T cell repertoires in COVID-19. For the study at large: Collection of acute and convalescent COVID-19 samples took place in the United States, Italy and Spain.

Germline V gene sequence: CDR1 MNHEY, CDR2 SVGEGT. After removal of 6 bases from V and 5 bases from J, the junction contained 12 bases not matched to a gene. The CDR3 consists of 15 residues. As originally analysed: Estimates of nucleated cell counts were drawn from the amplification of reference gene primers. Profiling relied on immunoSEQ multiplex PCR, and the TCRdb table lists in-frame clones only, not all of them. The D gene and trimming were derived from the DNA, and the V and J assignments and clone size from that table. The top ten hold roughly 0.94% of the sample, which has some 300,000 clones, more than 85% seen once. Participants' reported clinical history set cohort assignment.

V and J are TRBV6-2 or TRBV6-3 and TRBJ2-5; 7 positions agree with TRBD2. The origin of this receptor is a young woman who had recovered from COVID-19. The sequenced material came from PBMCs or T cells enriched from blood (not recorded which). CDR3 nucleotides: TGTGCCAGCAGCCCCGTGGGGGGGTGGACGGAGACCCAGTACTTC. Translation: CASSPVGGWTETQYF.